A selection of T cell receptor beta chains follows, all from one sample in a study of blood T cell repertoires in COVID-19. Sequencing used immunoSEQ multiplex PCR; TCRdb keeps in-frame clones, though not all of them. The table lists some 100,000 clones, roughly 84% of them singletons, with approximately 7.9% in the top ten. The material sequenced was peripheral blood. Receptors were obtained from a woman at least 80 years old with active or convalescent COVID-19. The CDR3 runs from the conserved cysteine through the conserved F or W. The order of the fields is J gene, clone size, V gene, D gene, CDR3 protein, CDR3 DNA. D genes are given only for firm matches. Size is stated for part of the rows, as once, few or many counts, or as a class when the clone is expanded.

j_call: TRBJ2-1; clone_size: NA; v_call: TRBV7-3; d_call: NA; cdr3_aa: CASSATLGSSYNEQFF; cdr3_nt: TGTGCCAGCAGCGCCACCCTAGGGAGCTCCTACAATGAGCAGTTCTTC
j_call: TRBJ2-7; clone_size: NA; v_call: TRBV28; d_call: TRBD1; cdr3_aa: CASRPGQGFSEQYF; cdr3_nt: TGTGCCAGCAGACCGGGACAGGGATTTTCCGAGCAGTACTTC
j_call: TRBJ1-2; clone_size: NA; v_call: TRBV28; d_call: TRBD1; cdr3_aa: CASSLGTGGWGYGYTF; cdr3_nt: TGTGCCAGCAGTTTAGGGACAGGGGGCTGGGGCTATGGCTACACCTTC
j_call: TRBJ2-7; clone_size: once; v_call: TRBV28; d_call: TRBD2; cdr3_aa: CASSGETSGTREQYF; cdr3_nt: TGTGCCAGCAGTGGGGAGACTAGCGGGACGCGCGAGCAGTACTTC
j_call: TRBJ2-1; clone_size: NA; v_call: TRBV18; d_call: TRBD2; cdr3_aa: CASSPLLSGRGNEQFF; cdr3_nt: TGTGCCAGCTCACCACTTTTAAGCGGGAGGGGTAATGAGCAGTTCTTC
j_call: TRBJ1-1; clone_size: NA; v_call: TRBV6-5; d_call: NA; cdr3_aa: CASSYGGANTEAFF; cdr3_nt: TGTGCCAGCAGTTACGGGGGGGCCAACACTGAAGCTTTCTTT
j_call: TRBJ1-1; clone_size: NA; v_call: TRBV4-2; d_call: TRBD1; cdr3_aa: CASSQDTGTGRNTEAFF; cdr3_nt: TGTGCCAGCAGCCAAGATACCGGGACAGGGAGGAACACTGAAGCTTTCTTT
j_call: TRBJ1-5; clone_size: NA; v_call: TRBV19; d_call: NA; cdr3_aa: CASTGFFGQTNQPQHF; cdr3_nt: TGTGCCAGTACCGGATTTTTCGGACAGACCAATCAGCCCCAGCATTTT
j_call: TRBJ2-2; clone_size: few; v_call: TRBV5-1; d_call: NA; cdr3_aa: CASSLVRRNTGELFF; cdr3_nt: TGCGCCAGCAGCTTGGTACGCAGAAACACCGGGGAGCTGTTTTTT
j_call: TRBJ2-4; clone_size: NA; v_call: TRBV5-1; d_call: NA; cdr3_aa: CASSSGTENIQYF; cdr3_nt: TGCGCCAGCAGCTCCGGGACTGAAAACATTCAGTACTTC
j_call: TRBJ2-1; clone_size: NA; v_call: TRBV5-6; d_call: TRBD2; cdr3_aa: CASSLAGGARVNEQFF; cdr3_nt: TGTGCCAGCAGCTTGGCCGGGGGGGCGCGGGTCAATGAGCAGTTCTTC
j_call: TRBJ2-1; clone_size: NA; v_call: TRBV29-1; d_call: TRBD2; cdr3_aa: CSATLAGVAYNEQFF; cdr3_nt: TGCAGCGCAACCTTAGCGGGAGTGGCCTACAATGAGCAGTTCTTC
j_call: TRBJ2-1; clone_size: NA; v_call: TRBV7-9; d_call: NA; cdr3_aa: CASSRTGNEQFF; cdr3_nt: TGTGCCAGCAGCCGTACGGGGAATGAGCAGTTCTTC
j_call: TRBJ2-1; clone_size: NA; v_call: TRBV19; d_call: TRBD2; cdr3_aa: CASSNRPSGRRNEQFF; cdr3_nt: TGTGCCAGTAGTAATCGTCCTAGCGGGAGACGGAATGAGCAGTTCTTC
j_call: TRBJ1-2; clone_size: NA; v_call: TRBV27; d_call: TRBD1; cdr3_aa: CASKTGGVRNYGYTF; cdr3_nt: TGTGCCAGCAAGACAGGGGGCGTACGTAACTATGGCTACACCTTC
j_call: TRBJ2-7; clone_size: NA; v_call: TRBV27; d_call: TRBD1; cdr3_aa: CASSLYGQGTYEQYF; cdr3_nt: TGTGCCAGCAGCCTATACGGACAGGGAACCTACGAGCAGTACTTC
j_call: TRBJ2-7; clone_size: NA; v_call: TRBV28; d_call: NA; cdr3_aa: CASSPVLIPTKQYF; cdr3_nt: TGTGCCAGCAGTCCCGTACTAATACCTACGAAGCAGTACTTC
j_call: TRBJ2-2; clone_size: NA; v_call: TRBV7-9; d_call: NA; cdr3_aa: CASTFPDYTNTGELFF; cdr3_nt: TGTGCCAGCACATTCCCGGACTACACGAACACCGGGGAGCTGTTTTTT
j_call: TRBJ1-2; clone_size: NA; v_call: TRBV30; d_call: NA; cdr3_aa: CAWSSGDYGYTF; cdr3_nt: TGTGCCTGGAGTTCAGGGGACTATGGCTACACCTTC
j_call: TRBJ1-5; clone_size: NA; v_call: TRBV19; d_call: NA; cdr3_aa: CASSMGSQQPQHF; cdr3_nt: TGTGCCAGTAGTATGGGCAGCCAGCAGCCCCAGCATTTT
j_call: TRBJ1-5; clone_size: NA; v_call: TRBV27; d_call: NA; cdr3_aa: CASHAAPFAGREKQPQHF; cdr3_nt: TGTGCCAGCCATGCTGCCCCGTTTGCAGGGCGGGAGAAGCAGCCCCAGCATTTT
j_call: TRBJ2-6; clone_size: NA; v_call: TRBV10-3; d_call: NA; cdr3_aa: CAIRDTPGANVLTF; cdr3_nt: TGTGCCATCAGAGATACACCTGGGGCCAACGTCCTGACTTTC
j_call: TRBJ2-7; clone_size: NA; v_call: TRBV28; d_call: TRBD1; cdr3_aa: CASSLYGRGSYEQYF; cdr3_nt: TGTGCCAGCAGTTTATACGGCAGGGGGTCCTACGAGCAGTACTTC
j_call: TRBJ2-1; clone_size: few; v_call: TRBV5-4; d_call: TRBD1; cdr3_aa: CASSLGDRVEQFF; cdr3_nt: TGTGCCAGCAGCTTGGGAGACAGGGTTGAGCAGTTCTTC
j_call: TRBJ1-2; clone_size: NA; v_call: TRBV18; d_call: TRBD1; cdr3_aa: CASSPGTGNYGYTF; cdr3_nt: TGTGCCAGCTCACCAGGGACAGGCAACTATGGCTACACCTTC
j_call: TRBJ2-1; clone_size: NA; v_call: TRBV11-2; d_call: TRBD2; cdr3_aa: CASSGRLAGDQNEQFF; cdr3_nt: TGTGCCAGCAGCGGACGCCTAGCGGGAGATCAGAATGAGCAGTTCTTC
j_call: TRBJ1-1; clone_size: NA; v_call: TRBV10-2; d_call: NA; cdr3_aa: CASRTGRLAFF; cdr3_nt: TGCGCCAGCAGGACAGGACGGCTGGCTTTCTTT
j_call: TRBJ2-1; clone_size: NA; v_call: TRBV27; d_call: TRBD2; cdr3_aa: CASSYGGQGPYGRVGNEQFF; cdr3_nt: TGTGCCAGCAGTTACGGCGGGCAGGGCCCCTACGGGAGGGTCGGCAATGAGCAGTTCTTC
j_call: TRBJ1-3; clone_size: few; v_call: TRBV30; d_call: NA; cdr3_aa: CAWEGGSDNRNTIYF; cdr3_nt: TGTGCCTGGGAGGGTGGATCGGACAATAGAAACACCATATATTTT
j_call: TRBJ1-1; clone_size: NA; v_call: TRBV11-2; d_call: NA; cdr3_aa: CASSLNTTEAFF; cdr3_nt: TGTGCCAGCAGCTTAAACACCACTGAAGCTTTCTTT
j_call: TRBJ2-1; clone_size: NA; v_call: TRBV2; d_call: NA; cdr3_aa: CASSDSARLNEQFF; cdr3_nt: TGTGCCAGCAGTGATTCGGCTAGGTTGAATGAGCAGTTCTTC
j_call: TRBJ2-7; clone_size: NA; v_call: TRBV5-5; d_call: TRBD1; cdr3_aa: CASSLVMGTGAYEQYF; cdr3_nt: TGTGCCAGCAGCTTGGTTATGGGGACAGGGGCCTACGAGCAGTACTTC
j_call: TRBJ1-1; clone_size: NA; v_call: TRBV18; d_call: TRBD1; cdr3_aa: CASSPGTGGLRAEAFF; cdr3_nt: TGTGCCAGCTCACCTGGGACAGGGGGCTTGAGAGCTGAAGCTTTCTTT
j_call: TRBJ2-5; clone_size: NA; v_call: TRBV30; d_call: TRBD2; cdr3_aa: CAWSFLGRAGQETQYF; cdr3_nt: TGTGCCTGGAGTTTCTTGGGGAGGGCGGGACAAGAGACCCAGTACTTC
j_call: TRBJ1-3; clone_size: NA; v_call: TRBV10-3; d_call: NA; cdr3_aa: CAIRILEHPSGNTIYF; cdr3_nt: TGTGCCATCAGAATCCTTGAACACCCCTCTGGAAACACCATATATTTT
j_call: TRBJ2-7; clone_size: NA; v_call: TRBV3-1/TRBV3-2; d_call: TRBD1; cdr3_aa: CASSRGQGAIYEQYF; cdr3_nt: TGTGCCAGCAGCCGCGGACAGGGGGCGATCTACGAGCAGTACTTC
j_call: TRBJ2-5; clone_size: NA; v_call: TRBV28; d_call: TRBD1; cdr3_aa: CASSPSTGNGETQYF; cdr3_nt: TGTGCCAGCAGTCCCTCGACAGGGAATGGGGAGACCCAGTACTTC
j_call: TRBJ2-7; clone_size: NA; v_call: TRBV6-5; d_call: NA; cdr3_aa: CASSRGYEQYF; cdr3_nt: TGTGCCAGCTCCAGGGGTTACGAGCAGTACTTC
j_call: TRBJ2-7; clone_size: NA; v_call: TRBV5-1; d_call: NA; cdr3_aa: CASSWDITEQYF; cdr3_nt: TGCGCCAGCAGCTGGGACATCACCGAGCAGTACTTC
j_call: TRBJ2-7; clone_size: few; v_call: TRBV11-2; d_call: NA; cdr3_aa: CASSLGVTGPDYEQYF; cdr3_nt: TGTGCCAGCAGCTTAGGAGTGACAGGCCCTGACTACGAGCAGTACTTC
j_call: TRBJ1-6; clone_size: NA; v_call: TRBV9; d_call: NA; cdr3_aa: CASSVAGSYNSPLHF; cdr3_nt: TGTGCCAGCAGCGTAGCAGGTTCCTATAATTCACCCCTCCACTTT
j_call: TRBJ2-1; clone_size: NA; v_call: TRBV6-2/TRBV6-3; d_call: NA; cdr3_aa: CASSSAGLQFF; cdr3_nt: TGTGCCAGCAGTTCGGCAGGCCTGCAGTTCTTC
j_call: TRBJ1-1; clone_size: NA; v_call: TRBV19; d_call: TRBD1; cdr3_aa: CASSLDRVMNTEAFF; cdr3_nt: TGTGCCAGTAGTCTCGACAGGGTCATGAACACTGAAGCTTTCTTT
j_call: TRBJ2-2; clone_size: NA; v_call: TRBV19; d_call: NA; cdr3_aa: CASSKNRNTGELFF; cdr3_nt: TGTGCCAGTAGTAAAAACAGGAACACCGGGGAGCTGTTTTTT
j_call: TRBJ1-4; clone_size: NA; v_call: TRBV15; d_call: NA; cdr3_aa: CATSGTGPRVNEKLFF; cdr3_nt: TGTGCCACCAGCGGTACGGGTCCTCGGGTTAATGAAAAACTGTTTTTT
j_call: TRBJ2-4; clone_size: NA; v_call: TRBV7-3; d_call: NA; cdr3_aa: CASSQSRLELAKNIQYF; cdr3_nt: TGTGCCAGCAGCCAGAGCCGACTAGAACTAGCCAAAAACATTCAGTACTTC
j_call: TRBJ1-3; clone_size: NA; v_call: TRBV19; d_call: NA; cdr3_aa: CASSTHRVEPSGNTIYF; cdr3_nt: TGTGCCAGTAGTACCCACAGGGTGGAACCCTCTGGAAACACCATATATTTT
j_call: TRBJ2-2; clone_size: NA; v_call: TRBV5-1; d_call: TRBD2; cdr3_aa: CASSSGAGVVGELFF; cdr3_nt: TGCGCCAGCAGCTCCGGAGCGGGAGTTGTCGGGGAGCTGTTTTTT
j_call: TRBJ2-7; clone_size: NA; v_call: TRBV11-2; d_call: TRBD2; cdr3_aa: CASSPGLAGVYEQYF; cdr3_nt: TGTGCCAGCAGCCCGGGACTAGCGGGAGTCTACGAGCAGTACTTC
j_call: TRBJ2-6; clone_size: many; v_call: TRBV19; d_call: NA; cdr3_aa: CASSRATYTGANVLTF; cdr3_nt: TGTGCCAGTAGTAGGGCCACTTATACTGGGGCCAACGTCCTGACTTTC
j_call: TRBJ2-3; clone_size: NA; v_call: TRBV7-3; d_call: NA; cdr3_aa: CASSSMGRGADTQYF; cdr3_nt: TGTGCCAGCAGCTCAATGGGGAGGGGGGCAGATACGCAGTATTTT
j_call: TRBJ2-1; clone_size: NA; v_call: TRBV7-3; d_call: TRBD2; cdr3_aa: CASSYTSGKNEQFF; cdr3_nt: TGTGCCAGCAGCTACACTAGCGGGAAGAATGAGCAGTTCTTC
j_call: TRBJ2-7; clone_size: NA; v_call: TRBV18; d_call: NA; cdr3_aa: CASSPGGRFYEQYF; cdr3_nt: TGTGCCAGCTCCCCCGGGGGACGGTTCTACGAGCAGTACTTC
j_call: TRBJ2-4; clone_size: NA; v_call: TRBV7-2; d_call: NA; cdr3_aa: CASSLVSGDGSKNIQYF; cdr3_nt: TGTGCCAGCAGCTTAGTTTCGGGAGATGGGTCCAAAAACATTCAGTACTTC
j_call: TRBJ1-2; clone_size: few; v_call: TRBV6-5; d_call: NA; cdr3_aa: CASLLTGVYGYTF; cdr3_nt: TGTGCCAGTTTATTGACGGGGGTTTATGGCTACACCTTC